These T cell receptor beta chains were read from a single sample in a study of cytomegalovirus exposure and HLA in healthy donors. TCRdb's table, derived via immunoSEQ multiplex PCR, lists solely in-frame clones and lacks some. Here the sample spans about 160,000 clones, approximately 78% being singletons. Sample: PBMCs. The receptors were sampled from a woman in her 30s in good health and CMV-seropositive. CDR3s include the opening cysteine and the closing phenylalanine or tryptophan. The D gene is left open where the match is weak. Expanded clones are given a class, and other clones once, few, many or no size at all.

V gene: TRBV6-6; CDR3 length: 13; J gene: TRBJ1-4; D gene: TRBD1; clone size: once; CDR3 protein: CATLDRGREKLFF; CDR3 DNA: TGTGCCACCCTGGACAGGGGTAGGGAAAAACTGTTTTTT
V gene: TRBV28; CDR3 length: 11; J gene: TRBJ1-1; D gene: -; clone size: -; CDR3 protein: CASSPDTEAFF; CDR3 DNA: TGTGCCAGCAGCCCCGACACTGAAGCTTTCTTT
V gene: TRBV7-9; CDR3 length: 13; J gene: TRBJ1-2; D gene: -; clone size: -; CDR3 protein: CASSLDTFYGYTF; CDR3 DNA: TGTGCCAGCAGCTTGGACACTTTCTATGGCTACACCTTC
V gene: TRBV29-1; CDR3 length: 12; J gene: TRBJ1-1; D gene: TRBD1; clone size: -; CDR3 protein: CSVYGTGGKAFF; CDR3 DNA: TGCAGCGTTTATGGGACAGGGGGAAAAGCTTTCTTT
V gene: TRBV10-3; CDR3 length: 15; J gene: TRBJ2-4; D gene: -; clone size: -; CDR3 protein: CAISESRGAKNIQYF; CDR3 DNA: TGTGCCATCAGTGAGTCCCGGGGGGCCAAAAACATTCAGTACTTC
V gene: TRBV7-3; CDR3 length: 12; J gene: TRBJ2-1; D gene: -; clone size: -; CDR3 protein: CASSHQLGEQFF; CDR3 DNA: TGTGCCAGCAGCCACCAGCTGGGCGAGCAGTTCTTC
V gene: TRBV28; CDR3 length: 12; J gene: TRBJ1-3; D gene: -; clone size: -; CDR3 protein: CATGGPGNTIYF; CDR3 DNA: TGTGCCACCGGGGGTCCTGGAAACACCATATATTTT
V gene: TRBV6-1; CDR3 length: 15; J gene: TRBJ2-6; D gene: -; clone size: few; CDR3 protein: CASSDEVAGANVLTF; CDR3 DNA: TGTGCCAGCAGTGATGAGGTAGCTGGGGCCAACGTCCTGACTTTC
V gene: TRBV6-1; CDR3 length: 12; J gene: TRBJ1-5; D gene: TRBD1; clone size: -; CDR3 protein: CAIGDRAQPQHF; CDR3 DNA: TGTGCCATCGGAGACAGGGCACAGCCCCAGCATTTT
V gene: TRBV27; CDR3 length: 15; J gene: TRBJ1-1; D gene: -; clone size: -; CDR3 protein: CASSFFSRGWTEAFF; CDR3 DNA: TGTGCCAGCAGTTTTTTTTCTAGGGGTTGGACTGAAGCTTTCTTT
V gene: TRBV18; CDR3 length: 13; J gene: TRBJ2-7; D gene: TRBD2; clone size: -; CDR3 protein: CASRGTSAYEQYF; CDR3 DNA: TGTGCCAGTCGGGGGACTAGCGCTTACGAGCAGTACTTC
V gene: TRBV7-9; CDR3 length: 16; J gene: TRBJ1-4; D gene: TRBD1; clone size: -; CDR3 protein: CASSSIPGQGYEKLFF; CDR3 DNA: TGTGCCAGCAGCTCCATTCCGGGACAGGGGTATGAAAAACTGTTTTTT
V gene: TRBV18; CDR3 length: 15; J gene: TRBJ2-1; D gene: -; clone size: -; CDR3 protein: CASSPGASSYNEQFF; CDR3 DNA: TGTGCCAGCTCACCGGGTGCTAGCTCCTACAATGAGCAGTTCTTC
V gene: TRBV7-9; CDR3 length: 14; J gene: TRBJ2-3; D gene: -; clone size: once; CDR3 protein: CSSSLGPGTDTQYF; CDR3 DNA: TGTTCCAGCAGCTTAGGGCCTGGCACAGATACGCAGTATTTT